This TCR beta chain was sequenced for a study of control samples from healthy donors and cancer patients. Libraries were prepared by immunoSEQ multiplex PCR; TCRdb keeps only in-frame clonotypes and omits some of them. The sample lists about 130,000 clones, around 90% occurring once. Per the germline V gene, CDR1 is LGHDT and CDR2 is YNNKEL (reference sequence). The CDR3 spans 15 residues. The V and J ends lost 5 bases and 0 bases, in that order; junction bases with no gene match: 5. The genes are TRBV3-1 (or the pseudogene TRBV3-2) and TRBJ1-1; 8 bases map to TRBD1. Material: blood. The source of this sequence is a man aged 40-50 years in good health. The CDR3 spells CASSFYRGMNTEAFF. The CDR3 DNA follows: TGTGCCAGCAGCTTTTACAGGGGGATGAACACTGAAGCTTTCTTT.